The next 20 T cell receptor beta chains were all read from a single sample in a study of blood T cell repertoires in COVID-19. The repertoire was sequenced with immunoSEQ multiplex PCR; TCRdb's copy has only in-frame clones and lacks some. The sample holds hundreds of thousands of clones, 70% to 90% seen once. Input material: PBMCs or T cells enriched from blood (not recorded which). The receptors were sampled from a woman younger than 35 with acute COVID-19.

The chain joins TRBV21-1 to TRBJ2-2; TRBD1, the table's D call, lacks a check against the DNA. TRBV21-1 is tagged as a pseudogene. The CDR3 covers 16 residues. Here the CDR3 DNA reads TGTGCCAGCAGCAAAGACGCAGGGGAGAACACCGGGGAGCTGTTTTTT. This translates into CASSKDAGENTGELFF.

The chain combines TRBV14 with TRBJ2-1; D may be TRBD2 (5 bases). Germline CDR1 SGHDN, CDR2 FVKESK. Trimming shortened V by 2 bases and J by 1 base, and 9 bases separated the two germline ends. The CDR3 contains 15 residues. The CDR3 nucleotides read TGTGCCAGCAGCCAACTGGGCGGGTCCTACAATGAGCAGTTCTTC. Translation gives CASSQLGGSYNEQFF.

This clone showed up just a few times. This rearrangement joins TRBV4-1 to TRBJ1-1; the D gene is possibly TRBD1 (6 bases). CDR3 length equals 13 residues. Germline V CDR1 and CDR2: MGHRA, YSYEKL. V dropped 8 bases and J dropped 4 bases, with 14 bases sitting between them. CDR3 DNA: TGCGCCAGCGGGAACAGGGACACCACTGAAGCTTTCTTT. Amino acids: CASGNRDTTEAFF.

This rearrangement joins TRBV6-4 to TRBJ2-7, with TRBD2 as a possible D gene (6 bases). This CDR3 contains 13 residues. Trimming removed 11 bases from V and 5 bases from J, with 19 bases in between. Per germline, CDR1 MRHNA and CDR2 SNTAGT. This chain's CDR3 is CAGARGTSNEQYF. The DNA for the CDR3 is TGTGCCGGTGCACGGGGGACTTCCAACGAGCAGTACTTC.

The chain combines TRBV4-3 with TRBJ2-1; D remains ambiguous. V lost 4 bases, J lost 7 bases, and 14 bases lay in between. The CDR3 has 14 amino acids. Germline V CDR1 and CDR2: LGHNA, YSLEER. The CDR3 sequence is CASSPRSFRNEQFF. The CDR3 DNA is TGCGCCAGCAGCCCTAGATCATTTAGGAATGAGCAGTTCTTC.

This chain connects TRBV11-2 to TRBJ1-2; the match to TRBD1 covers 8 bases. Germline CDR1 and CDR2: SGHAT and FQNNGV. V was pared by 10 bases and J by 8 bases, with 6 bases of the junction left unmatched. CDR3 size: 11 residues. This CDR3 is CATGGAEGYTF. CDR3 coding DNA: TGTGCCACAGGGGGCGCAGAGGGCTACACCTTC.

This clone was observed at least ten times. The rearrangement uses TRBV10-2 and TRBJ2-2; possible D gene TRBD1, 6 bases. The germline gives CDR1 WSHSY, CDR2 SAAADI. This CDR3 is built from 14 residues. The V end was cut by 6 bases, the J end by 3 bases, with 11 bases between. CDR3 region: CASRQGPYTGELFF. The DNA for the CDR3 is TGCGCCAGCAGACAGGGACCTTACACCGGGGAGCTGTTTTTT.

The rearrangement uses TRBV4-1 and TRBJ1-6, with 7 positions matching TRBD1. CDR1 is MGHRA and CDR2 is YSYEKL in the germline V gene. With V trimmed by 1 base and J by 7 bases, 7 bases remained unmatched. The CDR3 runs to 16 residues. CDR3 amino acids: CASSQAPPGGNSPLHF. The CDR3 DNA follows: TGCGCCAGCAGCCAAGCCCCGCCAGGGGGAAATTCACCCCTCCACTTT.

This CDR3 reads CASSLGLATDEQYF. CDR3 in DNA: TGTGCCAGCAGCTTGGGACTAGCTACCGACGAGCAGTACTTC. V is TRBV7-2 and J is TRBJ2-7; 9 bases align to TRBD2. Per the germline V gene, CDR1 is SGHTA and CDR2 is FQGNSA. The CDR3 spans 14 residues. V dropped 3 bases and J dropped 5; count of bases not matched to a gene: 5.

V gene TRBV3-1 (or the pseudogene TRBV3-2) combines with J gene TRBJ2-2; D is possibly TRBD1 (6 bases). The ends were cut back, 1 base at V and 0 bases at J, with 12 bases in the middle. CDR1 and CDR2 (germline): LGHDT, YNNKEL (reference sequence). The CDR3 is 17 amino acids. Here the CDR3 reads CASSQVQGGPNTGELFF. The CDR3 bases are TGTGCCAGCAGCCAAGTTCAAGGGGGACCGAACACCGGGGAGCTGTTTTTT.

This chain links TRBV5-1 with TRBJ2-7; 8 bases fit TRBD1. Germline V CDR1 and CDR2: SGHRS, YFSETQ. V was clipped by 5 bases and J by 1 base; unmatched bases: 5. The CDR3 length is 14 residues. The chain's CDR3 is CASRNTGGSYEQYF. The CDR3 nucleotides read TGCGCCAGCAGAAATACAGGGGGGTCCTACGAGCAGTACTTC.

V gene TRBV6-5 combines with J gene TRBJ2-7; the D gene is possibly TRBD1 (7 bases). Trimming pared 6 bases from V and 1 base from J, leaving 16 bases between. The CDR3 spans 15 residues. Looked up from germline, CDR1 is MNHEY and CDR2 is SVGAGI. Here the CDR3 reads CASRGLRDSSYEQYF. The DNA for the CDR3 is TGTGCCAGCAGGGGACTCCGGGACAGTTCCTACGAGCAGTACTTC.

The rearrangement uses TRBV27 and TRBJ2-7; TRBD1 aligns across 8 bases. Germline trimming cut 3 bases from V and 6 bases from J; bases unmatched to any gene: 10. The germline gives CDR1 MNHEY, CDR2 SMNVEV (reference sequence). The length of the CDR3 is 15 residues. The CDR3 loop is CASSFGLQGAVEQYF. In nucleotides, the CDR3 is TGTGCCAGCAGTTTTGGCCTCCAGGGGGCGGTCGAGCAGTACTTC.

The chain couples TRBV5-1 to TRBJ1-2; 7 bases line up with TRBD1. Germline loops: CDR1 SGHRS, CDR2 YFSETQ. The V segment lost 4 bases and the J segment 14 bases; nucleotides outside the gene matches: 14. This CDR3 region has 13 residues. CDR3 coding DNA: TGCGCCAGCAGCCTTACAGGGGTTTTTGACGGGACCTTC. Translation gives CASSLTGVFDGTF.

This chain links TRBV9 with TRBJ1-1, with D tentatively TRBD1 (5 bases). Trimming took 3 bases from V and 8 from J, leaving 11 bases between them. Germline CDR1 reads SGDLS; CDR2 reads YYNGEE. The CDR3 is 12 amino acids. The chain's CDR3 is CASSAHGGEAFF. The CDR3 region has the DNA TGTGCCAGCAGCGCCCACGGGGGAGAAGCTTTCTTT. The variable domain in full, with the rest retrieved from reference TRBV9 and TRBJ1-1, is DSGVTQTPKHLITATGQRVTLRCSPRSGDLSVYWYQQSLDQGLQFLIQYYNGEERAKGNILERFSAQQFPDLHSELNLSSLELGDSALYFCASSAHGGEAFFGQGTRLTVV.

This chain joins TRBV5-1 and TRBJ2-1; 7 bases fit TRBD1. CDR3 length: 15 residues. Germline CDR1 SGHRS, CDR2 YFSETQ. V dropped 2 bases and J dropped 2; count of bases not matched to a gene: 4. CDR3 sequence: CASSLTGEPYNEQFF. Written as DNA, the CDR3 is TGCGCCAGCAGCTTAACAGGGGAGCCCTACAATGAGCAGTTCTTC.

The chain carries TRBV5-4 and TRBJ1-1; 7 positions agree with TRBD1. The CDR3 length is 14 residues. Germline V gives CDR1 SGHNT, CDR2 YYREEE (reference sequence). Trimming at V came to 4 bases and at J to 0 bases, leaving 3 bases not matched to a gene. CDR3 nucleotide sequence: TGTGCCAGCAGCGCGGACAGGATGAACACTGAAGCTTTCTTT. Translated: CASSADRMNTEAFF.

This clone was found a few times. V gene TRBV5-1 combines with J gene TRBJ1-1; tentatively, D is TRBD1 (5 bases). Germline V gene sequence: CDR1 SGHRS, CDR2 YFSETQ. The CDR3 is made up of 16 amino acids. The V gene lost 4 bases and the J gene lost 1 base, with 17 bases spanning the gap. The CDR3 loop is CASSQTVPGGNTEAFF. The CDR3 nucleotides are TGCGCCAGCAGCCAGACAGTTCCCGGGGGGAACACTGAAGCTTTCTTT.

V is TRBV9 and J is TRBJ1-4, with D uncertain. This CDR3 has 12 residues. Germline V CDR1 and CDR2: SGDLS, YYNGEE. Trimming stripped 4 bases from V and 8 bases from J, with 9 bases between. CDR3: CASSTPGEKLFF. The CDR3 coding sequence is TGTGCCAGCAGCACCCCGGGAGAAAAACTGTTTTTT.

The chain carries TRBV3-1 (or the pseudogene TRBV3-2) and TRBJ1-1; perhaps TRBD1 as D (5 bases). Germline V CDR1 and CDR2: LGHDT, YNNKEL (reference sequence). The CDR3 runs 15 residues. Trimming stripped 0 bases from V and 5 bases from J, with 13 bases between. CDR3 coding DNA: TGTGCCAGCAGCCAAGAATGGGGGGAGTATACTGAAGCTTTCTTT. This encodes CASSQEWGEYTEAFF.